This TCR beta chain was captured in a study of molecular identifiers for immune sequencing clone quantification. Turning to the study itself: Replicate experiments took RNA from 20,000 or 100,000 naive CD8 cells, divided it five ways and sequenced four. General study findings and limits: Clones exceeding 20 RNA copies carried over 99% of effector molecules but under 1% of naive-cell molecules.

In preparing bulk TCR libraries, previously described methods and listed TCR primers were used. MiXCR, run by TCRdb on the PCR reads, gives a single entry per CDR3 protein. The sample has more than 550,000 distinct CDR3 sequences, around 25% seen once; the top ten hold about 0.84%. Worth noting for this clonotype: What it recognizes is unknown. This may come from a read error, since a much larger clone is one base off.

Between roughly 19,000 and 1,100,000 sorted cells, with 10%, 30% or 50% RNA, yielded naive CD8 libraries. Sequenced: naive CD8+ T cells from blood, with Jurkat cell RNA spiked in. The subset here: FACS-sorted CD8+CD4-CCR7+CD45RA+ naive T cells. This sequence originates from a human donor in good health. Some libraries in this study had Jurkat cell RNA spiked in.

For the CDR3, the DNA is TGCAGTGCTTACCCGGGACAGAGAAGTGAAAAACTGTTTTTT. Its translation: CSAYPGQRSEKLFF. The chain couples TRBV20-1 to TRBJ1-4; TRBD1 matches 7 bases. This CDR3 has 14 residues. Per germline, CDR1 DFQATT and CDR2 SNEGSKA (reference sequence). Trimming at V came to 5 bases and at J to 7 bases, leaving 10 bases not matched to a gene.